Each of the 20 T cell receptor beta chains below was sequenced from the same sample in a study of response to subunit inactivated influenza vaccine. TCRdb re-called the RT-PCR reads through MiXCR, storing one row per CDR3 protein. The table lists more than 550,000 distinct CDR3 sequences, 12% of them singletons. Here the sequenced sample was PBMCs from blood, taken on the day of vaccination. Receptor source: a man over 45 who received an inactivated influenza vaccine.

Many counts were recorded for this clonotype. This chain uses TRBV7-6 with TRBJ2-7, with D tentatively TRBD2 (5 bases). V was pared by 5 bases and J by 0 bases, with 11 bases between. Germline V gene sequence: CDR1 SGHVS, CDR2 FNYEAQ. The CDR3 extends over 14 amino acids. The CDR3 region is CASSRTESSYEQYF. In DNA, the CDR3 is TGTGCCAGCAGCCGGACTGAGAGCTCCTACGAGCAGTACTTC.

The rearrangement links TRBV3-1 to TRBJ1-2; 10 bases map to TRBD1. V shed 7 bases and J 5 bases; nucleotides not matched to a gene: 10. There are 15 residues in the CDR3. Per the germline V gene, CDR1 is LGHDT and CDR2 is YNNKEL (reference sequence). The DNA of the CDR3 is TGTGCCAGCACCTACAGGACAGGGGGTTTATATGGCTACACCTTC. Translation gives CASTYRTGGLYGYTF.

This chain connects TRBV20-1 to TRBJ2-7, with 8 bases lining up with TRBD1. In germline, CDR1 is DFQATT, CDR2 SNEGSKA (reference sequence). J was trimmed by 6 bases and V by 1 base; bases with no gene match: 11. This CDR3 has 15 amino acids. In DNA, the CDR3 is TGCAGTGCTAGAGTGGAGTGGGACAGGATATCCGAGCAGTACTTC. Protein sequence: CSARVEWDRISEQYF.

The CDR3 DNA reads as TGCAGTGCTAGCGAGGGTGGGGGTTCCTACGAGCAGTACTTC. Amino acids: CSASEGGGSYEQYF. This sequence joins TRBV20-1 and TRBJ2-7, with D perhaps being TRBD1 or TRBD2 (5 bases each). The CDR3 consists of 14 residues. Germline V gene data show CDR1 as DFQATT and CDR2 as SNEGSKA (reference sequence). Trimming shortened V by 3 bases and J by 1 base, and 13 bases separated the two germline ends.

This sequence joins TRBV6-1 and TRBJ2-4; D is undetermined. Looked up from germline, CDR1 is MNHNS and CDR2 is SASEGT. The CDR3 is 15 amino acids. Deletions cut 6 bases from V and 4 bases from J, with 16 bases between. The CDR3 DNA reads as TGTGCCAGCAGGAGTCACAGCTCCGTGAAAAACATTCAGTACTTC. Its protein product is CASRSHSSVKNIQYF.

For the CDR3, the DNA is TGTGCCAGCAGTTACTATGACTTAGCGGGAGGCTCCTACAATGAGCAGTTCTTC. It specifies CASSYYDLAGGSYNEQFF. The rearrangement links TRBV6-2 or TRBV6-3 to TRBJ2-1; 10 positions match TRBD2. The CDR3 covers 18 residues. V shed 1 base and J 0 bases; nucleotides not matched to a gene: 6. Germline V gene data show CDR1 as MNHEY and CDR2 as SVGEGT.

This clonotype came up a few times. V usage is TRBV5-1 and J usage is TRBJ1-4, with D perhaps TRBD1 (5 bases). V dropped 0 bases and J dropped 5 bases, with 14 bases sitting between them. This CDR3 contains 16 residues. Germline V gene lookup returns CDR1 SGHRS and CDR2 YFSETQ. CDR3 in amino acids: CASSLAGTVRNEKLFF. DNA of the CDR3: TGCGCCAGCAGCTTGGCGGGGACCGTTAGGAATGAAAAACTGTTTTTT.

This clonotype was counted many times. This sequence joins TRBV9 and TRBJ2-2, with unresolved D. Germline CDR1 is SGDLS and CDR2 is YYNGEE. V was cut by 0 bases and J by 5 bases, with 2 bases left in between. The CDR3 has 12 residues. CDR3 sequence reads: CASSVATGELFF. Written as DNA, the CDR3 is TGTGCCAGCAGCGTAGCTACCGGGGAGCTGTTTTTT.

This chain joins TRBV29-1 and TRBJ2-3, with D possibly called TRBD1 or TRBD2 (5 bases each). The CDR3 is 12 residues long. V shed 4 bases and J shed 2 bases, with 7 bases lying between them. Germline CDR1 SQVTM, CDR2 ANQGSEA. CDR3 region: CSVGGTTDTQYF. The CDR3 coding sequence is TGCAGCGTTGGAGGGACCACAGATACGCAGTATTTT.

The V and J genes are TRBV9 and TRBJ2-1; 13 positions agree with TRBD2. V trimming: 4 bases; J trimming: 6 bases; junction bases outside the gene matches: 13. The CDR3 contains 18 residues. The germline V gene has CDR1 SGDLS and CDR2 YYNGEE. The CDR3 is CASSRRTSGSKSLNEQFF. DNA of the CDR3: TGTGCCAGCAGCCGAAGGACTAGCGGGAGCAAGTCCCTCAATGAGCAGTTCTTC.

This clonotype has more than one count but fewer than ten. The V gene is TRBV5-1, the J gene TRBJ2-5; 7 nucleotides line up with TRBD2. Trimming removed 0 bases from V and 1 base from J; junction bases left unmatched: 12. The length of the CDR3 is 18 residues. Germline lookup yields CDR1 SGHRS and CDR2 YFSETQ. The CDR3 DNA follows: TGCGCCAGCAGCTTGGCCGGACTAGGTATACCGACCCAAGAGACCCAGTACTTC. This codes for CASSLAGLGIPTQETQYF.

CDR3 sequence: CSVGSGRAYNEQFF. CDR3 in DNA: TGCAGCGTCGGTAGCGGGAGGGCCTACAATGAGCAGTTCTTC. The chain carries TRBV29-1 and TRBJ2-1; TRBD2 agrees at 11 bases. V trimming: 6 bases; J trimming: 2 bases; junction bases outside the gene matches: 3. The CDR3 loop spans 14 amino acids. CDR1 and CDR2 from the germline V gene are SQVTM and ANQGSEA.

This clonotype occurred a few times. The V gene is TRBV5-1, the J gene TRBJ2-3; either TRBD1 or TRBD2 may supply D (5 bases each). The germline CDR1 and CDR2 sequences are SGHRS and YFSETQ. The CDR3 totals 15 residues. Trimming removed 4 bases from V and 9 bases from J, with 21 bases in between. CDR3 nucleotides: TGCGCCAGCAGCGTGGGGGATTCTAGGGTCGGGACGCAGTATTTT. The encoded protein is CASSVGDSRVGTQYF.

The J gene is TRBJ2-6, the V gene TRBV15; D is uncertain. Trimming cost V 3 bases and J 0 bases, with 6 bases left between them. The CDR3 consists of 15 residues. Germline CDR1 LNHNV, CDR2 YYDKDF (reference sequence). The CDR3, as DNA: TGTGCCACCAGCAGCTCAGACTCTGGGGCCAACGTCCTGACTTTC. It codes for CATSSSDSGANVLTF.

This clonotype was observed at least ten times. V gene TRBV12-3 or TRBV12-4 combines with J gene TRBJ2-1; 11 bases agree with TRBD2. The CDR3 sequence is 15 residues long. J was trimmed by 2 bases and V by 4 bases; bases with no gene match: 1. CDR3 amino acids: CASSSGLAAYNEQFF. CDR3 sequence (DNA): TGTGCCAGCAGTTCGGGACTAGCGGCCTACAATGAGCAGTTCTTC.

This clonotype was seen a handful of times. The chain links TRBV27 to TRBJ2-1, with D perhaps being TRBD1 or TRBD2 (5 bases each). Germline-derived CDR1 and CDR2 are MNHEY and SMNVEV (reference sequence). Trimming shortened V by 1 base and J by 7 bases, and 11 bases separated the two germline ends. This CDR3 is 14 amino acids long. As DNA, the CDR3 is TGTGCCAGCAGTTTATTGGGAGAGGGGAATGAGCAGTTCTTC. This translates into CASSLLGEGNEQFF.

This clonotype occurred many times. The chain links TRBV28 to TRBJ2-7; 13 positions match TRBD2. CDR1 is MDHEN, CDR2 SYDVKM, per germline. Trimming took 6 bases from V and 7 from J; bases not matched to a gene: 18. This CDR3 has 18 amino acids. This CDR3 reads CASSSPGGLAGFMGEQYF. The CDR3 DNA reads TGTGCCAGCAGCTCACCGGGGGGACTAGCGGGATTCATGGGGGAGCAGTACTTC.

The CDR3 nucleotides are TGTGCCAGCAGCTTAACAACAGGGACTAACACCGGGGAGCTGTTTTTT. Its protein is CASSLTTGTNTGELFF. The rearrangement joins TRBV7-2 to TRBJ2-2; the D gene could be TRBD1 or TRBD2 (6 bases each). The germline gives CDR1 SGHTA, CDR2 FQGNSA. The CDR3 length is 16 residues. Trimming stripped 2 bases from V and 2 bases from J, with 12 bases between.

The genes are TRBV12-3 or TRBV12-4 and TRBJ2-5; the D gene is possibly TRBD1 (5 bases). The CDR3 consists of 13 residues. The V end lost 5 bases, the J end lost 8 bases, and 15 bases lay between the germline ends. The CDR3 DNA follows: TGTGCCAGCAGTCTCCAGGGAACCGCAACCCAGTACTTC. It encodes CASSLQGTATQYF.

This clonotype was observed a few times. The chain joins TRBV27 to TRBJ2-3; the match to TRBD2 covers 7 bases. There are 14 residues in the CDR3. The germline gives CDR1 MNHEY, CDR2 SMNVEV (reference sequence). The V gene end was trimmed by 3 bases and the J gene end by 10 bases; junction bases not matched to a gene: 10. The DNA for the CDR3 is TGTGCCAGCAGTTTCGGGACCCGGGGGGTCTCGCAGTATTTT. This translates into CASSFGTRGVSQYF.